Presented here are 8 T cell receptor beta chains from one specimen sequenced in a study of cytomegalovirus exposure and HLA in healthy donors. Primers: 60 Vbeta forward and 13 Jbeta reverse. Sequenced by immunoSEQ multiplex PCR; TCRdb stores in-frame clones only, minus some. The sample contains 200,000 to 250,000 clones, over 70% of which appear only once. Specimen: PBMCs. The receptor set was obtained from a boy aged 2 to 10 in good health and CMV-seronegative.

V and J are TRBV19 and TRBJ1-1; D is possibly TRBD1 (5 bases). Germline CDR1 reads LNHDA; CDR2 reads SQIVND (reference sequence). V was trimmed by 3 bases and J by 6 bases, leaving 14 bases between them. The CDR3 contains 14 residues. Here the CDR3 DNA reads TGTGCCAGTAGTATCTCAACCGGGACTTCTGAAGCTTTCTTT. Encoded protein: CASSISTGTSEAFF. The full variable domain, with the rest looked up from reference TRBV19 and TRBJ1-1, is DGGITQSPKYLFRKEGQNVTLSCEQNLNHDAMYWYRQDPGQGLRLIYYSQIVNDFQKGDIAEGYSVSREKKESFPLTVTSAQKNPTAFYLCASSISTGTSEAFFGQGTRLTVV.

The chain links TRBV5-1 to TRBJ2-1, with 10 bases that match TRBD2. From germline, CDR1 is SGHRS and CDR2 YFSETQ. CDR3 length: 20 amino acids. The junction had 16 bases not matched to a gene; V was cut back by 4 bases and J by 0 bases. This CDR3 reads CASSITSSGRIQSSYNEQFF. CDR3 DNA: TGCGCCAGCAGCATAACCTCTAGCGGGAGAATCCAGAGCTCCTACAATGAGCAGTTCTTC.

V and J are TRBV9 and TRBJ1-1, with 7 bases aligning to TRBD1. The CDR3 runs 17 residues. The germline V gene encodes CDR1 SGDLS and CDR2 YYNGEE. V was pared by 3 bases and J by 0 bases, with 11 bases of the junction left unmatched. The DNA for the CDR3 is TGTGCCAGCAGCGGAGAAAGGACAGGACCGATGAACACTGAAGCTTTCTTT. Its protein is CASSGERTGPMNTEAFF.

This clone was seen only a few times. The chain carries TRBV6-1 and TRBJ2-7, with 11 nucleotides matching TRBD2. Germline trimming cut 4 bases from V and 7 bases from J; bases unmatched to any gene: 6. The CDR3 has 14 residues. The germline CDR1 and CDR2 sequences are MNHNS and SASEGT. CDR3 in DNA: TGTGCCAGCAGTGGTAGCGGGGGGGCCTGGGAGCAGTACTTC. Amino acid sequence: CASSGSGGAWEQYF.

This clone was seen once. The chain is built from TRBV6-5 and TRBJ2-3, with D perhaps TRBD2 (5 bases). With 11 bases removed from V and 4 bases from J, the gap between germline ends came to 13 bases. The CDR3 is 12 amino acids. CDR1 and CDR2 (germline): MNHEY, SVGAGI. CDR3 sequence reads: CASRTSPDTQYF. The CDR3 region has the DNA TGTGCCTCCCGGACTTCTCCAGATACGCAGTATTTT.

The chain employs TRBV9 and TRBJ2-3; no clear D gene. The CDR3 has 15 amino acids. Germline V gene data show CDR1 as SGDLS and CDR2 as YYNGEE. V shed 4 bases and J shed 0 bases, with 12 bases lying between them. The CDR3 reads CASSPPLTSTDTQYF. CDR3 DNA: TGTGCCAGCAGCCCTCCCTTAACTAGCACAGATACGCAGTATTTT.

The chain is built from TRBV10-2 and TRBJ2-1, with TRBD2 identical over 8 bases. The V and J ends lost 7 bases and 0 bases, in that order; junction bases with no gene match: 2. Germline assignment: CDR1 WSHSY and CDR2 SAAADI. The CDR3 runs 14 residues. This CDR3 is CASTLAGSYNEQFF. The CDR3, as DNA: TGCGCCAGCACTCTAGCGGGCTCCTACAATGAGCAGTTCTTC.

The J gene is TRBJ2-7, the V gene TRBV7-9; TRBD1 agrees at 10 bases. CDR3 length: 16 amino acids. Germline V gives CDR1 SEHNR, CDR2 FQNEAQ (reference sequence). V was pared by 3 bases and J by 5 bases, with 10 bases of the junction left unmatched. CDR3 in amino acids: CASSFPGGDRGHEQYF. The CDR3 DNA sequence: TGTGCCAGCAGCTTCCCCGGTGGGGACAGGGGCCACGAGCAGTACTTC.